This TCR beta chain came from a study of T cells in Graves' hyperthyroidism and ophthalmopathy. There are a few counts of this clonotype. Germline CDR1 is SGDLS and CDR2 is YYNGEE. Trimming left V 0 bases short and J 0 bases short, with 16 bases between. This CDR3 contains 18 residues. Template material for amplifying TCR beta CDR3 regions consisted of RNA transcripts. A first-round RT-PCR of the TCR CDR3 used the HTBI primer set. TCRdb re-derived calls from the multiplex PCR reads in MiXCR, one entry per CDR3 protein. The sample carries roughly 740,000 distinct CDR3 sequences, 16% recorded once. This TCR derives from a man aged 18 to 29 with Graves' hyperthyroidism. The chain has TRBV9 and TRBJ2-1; TRBD2 is a possible D gene (5 bases). Source material: blood. CDR3 residues: CASSVGGLAASSYNEQFF. The CDR3 DNA sequence: TGTGCCAGCAGCGTAGGAGGGCTAGCTGCCAGCTCCTACAATGAGCAGTTCTTC.